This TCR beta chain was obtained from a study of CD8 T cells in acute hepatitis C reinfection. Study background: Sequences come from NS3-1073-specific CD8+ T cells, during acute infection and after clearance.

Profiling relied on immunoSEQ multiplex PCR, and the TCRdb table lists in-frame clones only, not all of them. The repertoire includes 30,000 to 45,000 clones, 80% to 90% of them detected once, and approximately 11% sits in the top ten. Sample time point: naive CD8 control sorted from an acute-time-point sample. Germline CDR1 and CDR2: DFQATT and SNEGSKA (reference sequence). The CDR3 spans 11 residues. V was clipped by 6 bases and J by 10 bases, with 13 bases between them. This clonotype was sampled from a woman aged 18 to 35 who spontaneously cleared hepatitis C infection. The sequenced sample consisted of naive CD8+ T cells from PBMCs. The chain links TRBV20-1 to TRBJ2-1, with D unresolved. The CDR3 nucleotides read TGCAGTGCCCCGCTCGTGGCGGAGCAGTTCTTC. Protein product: CSAPLVAEQFF.